This T cell receptor beta chain is drawn from a study of Ad26.COV2.S vaccination and SARS-CoV-2 variants. Study-wide findings and caveats: Vaccinees and placebo recipients showed similar non-spike TCR breadth.

As for treatment: some 20 received Ad26.COV2.S at low or high dose, single or two shots; 5 received placebo; per-sample allocation not given. Repertoires come from day 63 after the first vaccine or placebo injection. Sequencing used immunoSEQ multiplex PCR; TCRdb keeps in-frame clones, though not all of them. The sample includes about 400,000 clones, 70% to 90% of them seen just once. As regards this clone: The target antigen is unknown.

The receptor comes from a person aged 18-60 years who received the Ad26.COV2.S COVID-19 vaccine or a placebo. This material consisted of peripheral blood, taken in a trial of Ad26.COV2.S vaccine versus placebo.

The CDR3 region is CASSRRLRETQYF. DNA of the CDR3: TGCGCCAGCAGTCGCAGGCTCCGGGAGACCCAGTACTTC. V is TRBV4-1 and J is TRBJ2-5; D is ambiguous. The CDR3 runs to 13 residues. The germline V and J ends were trimmed by 6 bases and 5 bases, with 13 bases remaining between them. Germline values: CDR1 MGHRA, CDR2 YSYEKL.